This T cell receptor (beta chain) was recovered during a study of blood T cells in healthy people across ages. Whole-study findings and limits: Both naive CD4+ cell counts and diversity were greater in long-lived donors than in aged donors.

CDR1 SGHAT and CDR2 FQNNGV come from the germline V gene. The CDR3 has 14 residues. Using a J-beta primer mix together with a sample-barcoded 5' primer, a second PCR was run for about 7 to 12 cycles. Sequencing recovered at least 3 million CDR3-containing paired-end reads from each sample. TCRdb analysed the 5' RACE reads with MiXCR anew, one entry per CDR3 protein. The table lists 1.5 million to 2 million distinct CDR3 sequences, approximately 28% of them singletons. Extraction of total RNA produced a minimum of 5 micrograms from each sample. Only one count was recorded for this clonotype. Its antigen is as yet unknown.

Sequenced sample: blood. The TCR sequence derives from a woman aged 30 to 39 in good health. This chain connects TRBV11-2 to TRBJ2-7, with D unclear. The end of the DNA aligns better with TRBJ2-5, so the J call may be wrong. The CDR3 region is CASSSPELSETQYF. In DNA, the CDR3 is TGTGCCAGCAGCTCCCCGGAACTTTCAGAGACCCAGTACTTC.